Listed below are T cell receptor beta chains from one sample, sequenced in a study of cytomegalovirus exposure and HLA in healthy donors. Using immunoSEQ multiplex PCR, the repertoire was profiled, and TCRdb retains in-frame clones only, with some absent. The sample contains some 110,000 clones, around 80% of which appear only once. Sequenced input: PBMCs. The receptor source for this set is a man aged 25-45 years in good health and CMV-seronegative. CDR3s include the opening cysteine and the closing phenylalanine or tryptophan. The D gene is left open where the match is weak. Only some rows state a clone size, as once, few, many or a class for expanded clones.

>TRBJ1-5|-|TRBV7-9|-
TGTGCCAGCAGCTTCGGGGGGGGAAGGAATCAGCCCCAGCATTTT
CASSFGGGRNQPQHF
>TRBJ2-7|once|TRBV27|TRBD2
TGTGCCAGCAGTTTTAGCGGGGCCGACCGGGAGCAGTACTTC
CASSFSGADREQYF
>TRBJ1-2|-|TRBV4-2|TRBD1
TGTGCCAGCAGCCAAGAGCACGGACAGGGGGGCTATGGCTACACCTTC
CASSQEHGQGGYGYTF
>TRBJ1-6|-|TRBV7-9|-
TGTGCCAGCAGCTTCGACCGGGACTCATTTTCACCCCTCCACTTT
CASSFDRDSFSPLHF
>TRBJ2-5|once|TRBV27|TRBD1
TGTGCCAGCGGACCCTCCCCGACAGGGCGTCTCCAAGAGACCCAGTACTTC
CASGPSPTGRLQETQYF
>TRBJ1-3|-|TRBV7-6|-
TGTGCCAGCAGCTTCAAGTCCCCCGCGGGGGCCTCTGGAAACACCATATATTTT
CASSFKSPAGASGNTIYF
>TRBJ2-3|-|TRBV5-5|TRBD2
TGTGCCAGCAGCAATAGCGGGGCTCAGTGGGATACGCAGTATTTT
CASSNSGAQWDTQYF
>TRBJ1-3|-|TRBV6-1|TRBD1
TGTGCCAGCGGGTACAGGGGGCAAACTGGAAACACCATATATTTT
CASGYRGQTGNTIYF
>TRBJ1-6|few|TRBV18|-
TGTGCCAGCTCACCACCGAGCAGGGGTGATTCACCCCTCCACTTT
CASSPPSRGDSPLHF
>TRBJ2-5|-|TRBV5-1|TRBD2
TGCGCCAGCACCATAGCGGGGGGGACGTCAGAGACCCAGTACTTC
CASTIAGGTSETQYF
>TRBJ2-6|-|TRBV5-4|TRBD2
TGTGCCAGCAGCGGTAGCGGGGGGGCCTCTGGGGCCAACGGCCTGACTTTC
CASSGSGGASGANGLTF
>TRBJ2-3|once|TRBV9|-
TGTGCCAGCAGCGCTCACAATGGGCGGGGACGCACAGATACGCAGTATTTT
CASSAHNGRGRTDTQYF
>TRBJ2-7|-|TRBV10-2|TRBD2
TGCGCCAGCCTCTTCAGGACTAGCGGCGAGCAGTACTTC
CASLFRTSGEQYF
>TRBJ1-1|-|TRBV6-5|TRBD1
TGTGCCAGCAGCCGACAGGGGAACACTGAAGCTTTCTTT
CASSRQGNTEAFF
>TRBJ2-7|-|TRBV7-2|-
TGTGCCAGCAGCGCGCGGGACGGATCCTACGAGCAGTACTTC
CASSARDGSYEQYF
>TRBJ2-5|-|TRBV5-4|-
TGTGCCAGCGGGGAACAGGGCAGAGAGACCCAGTACTTC
CASGEQGRETQYF
>TRBJ2-7|-|TRBV5-1|TRBD1
TGCGCCAGCAGGTTAGAGCCGAGTCGATGGACAGGTCGGGGCTCCTACGAGCAGTACTTC
CASRLEPSRWTGRGSYEQYF
>TRBJ2-5|-|TRBV5-1|-
TGCGCCAGCAGCTTCTTCCTGGTGACGGGAGAGACCCAGTACTTC
CASSFFLVTGETQYF
>TRBJ2-7|-|TRBV7-9|-
TGTGCCAGCAGTGAGGGCAGGGGGGTCTCTTCCTACGAGCAGTACTTC
CASSEGRGVSSYEQYF
>TRBJ1-6|-|TRBV28|-
TGTGCCAGCACTTCCGGGGGGCTGTCCTATAATTCACCCCTCCACTTT
CASTSGGLSYNSPLHF
>TRBJ2-7|-|TRBV7-8|-
TGTGCCAGCAGCCCAACGCAGAGGGTTAAGACCTACGAGCAGTACTTC
CASSPTQRVKTYEQYF
>TRBJ2-7|-|TRBV9|TRBD2
TGTGCCAGCAGCGAGGGGACTAGCGGGGATTACGAGCAGTACTTC
CASSEGTSGDYEQYF
>TRBJ1-1|few|TRBV20-1|-
TGCAGTGCAAAAGCCGGGACAAAGGCTTTCTTT
CSAKAGTKAFF
>TRBJ2-4|-|TRBV7-9|TRBD1
TGTGCCAGCAGCGCTTATTTCCGACAGGGGATGAACAGTCAGTACTTC
CASSAYFRQGMNSQYF
>TRBJ1-1|-|TRBV6-5|TRBD1
TGTGCCAGCAGTTACTCAGTTGAGGGGGCGAACACTGAAGCTTTCTTT
CASSYSVEGANTEAFF
>TRBJ2-3|-|TRBV27|TRBD2
TGTGCCAGCAGCCCGGGACTAGCGGCGTCTGGAGATACGCAGTATTTT
CASSPGLAASGDTQYF
>TRBJ2-7|few|TRBV7-9|-
TGTGCCAGCAGCTTAGAGGACAGAGAGCAGTACTTC
CASSLEDREQYF
>TRBJ2-5|-|TRBV9|TRBD2
TGTGCCAGCAGCGTAGGACTAGCGGGGGTCGAGACCCAGTACTTC
CASSVGLAGVETQYF
>TRBJ1-4|-|TRBV28|TRBD1
TGTGCCAGCAGTCCAGGGGACAGCCTTAATGAAAAACTGTTTTTT
CASSPGDSLNEKLFF
>TRBJ2-3|-|TRBV9|TRBD2
TGTGCCAGCAGCGCTTCAAGTGGGGACTACACAGATACGCAGTATTTT
CASSASSGDYTDTQYF
>TRBJ2-1|-|TRBV19|-
TGTGCCAGTAGCTTACAGGGCCGCAATGAGCAGTTCTTC
CASSLQGRNEQFF
>TRBJ2-5|-|TRBV5-1|-
TGCGCCAGCAGCTTGGAGGGGGGGGCCGTAGAGACCCAGTACTTC
CASSLEGGAVETQYF
>TRBJ1-2|few|TRBV7-2|-
TGTGCCAGCAGCTTAGGGGCAGGGCGAGCTAACTATGGCTACACCTTC
CASSLGAGRANYGYTF
>TRBJ2-1|-|TRBV19|-
TGTGCCAGTAGTAGGCGGTCCCTCAATGAGCAGTTCTTC
CASSRRSLNEQFF
>TRBJ1-4|-|TRBV7-2|TRBD1
TGTGCCAGCAGCTGGGGGGACAGGGATAATGAAAAACTGTTTTTT
CASSWGDRDNEKLFF
>TRBJ2-1|-|TRBV6-1|TRBD2
TGTGCCAGCAGTGCGACTAGCGGGGGGCCTGTCTATGAGCAGTTCTTC
CASSATSGGPVYEQFF
>TRBJ2-1|-|TRBV7-2|TRBD1
TGTGCCAGCAGGGAAACAGGGGGAGCCTACAATGAGCAGTTCTTC
CASRETGGAYNEQFF
>TRBJ1-3|-|TRBV11-2|TRBD1
TGTGCCAGCAGCTTAGCCAGGGGGCCCGGAAACACCATATATTTT
CASSLARGPGNTIYF
>TRBJ2-1|-|TRBV11-2|TRBD2
TGTGCCAGCAGCTTAATTAGCGGGGGATATGGCAATGAGCAGTTCTTC
CASSLISGGYGNEQFF
>TRBJ2-1|-|TRBV29-1|-
TGCAGCGTTCTATCCTACAATGAGCAGTTCTTC
CSVLSYNEQFF
>TRBJ2-2|once|TRBV28|-
TGTGCCAGCACCCAGGGATTCCGTGGGGAGCTGTTTTTT
CASTQGFRGELFF
>TRBJ2-1|-|TRBV2|TRBD1
TGTGCCAGCAGTGAAAGGGGACAGGGGCGATTCTTC
CASSERGQGRFF
>TRBJ2-5|-|TRBV7-2|TRBD2
TGTGCCAGCAGCTTAGCGCCAACTAGCGGGCCTCAAGAGACCCAGTACTTC
CASSLAPTSGPQETQYF
>TRBJ1-2|-|TRBV11-2|-
TGTGCCAGCAGCTCCTCCGTGGGCTACACCTTC
CASSSSVGYTF
>TRBJ2-7|-|TRBV30|-
TGTGCCTGGAGCCCCGGGGACTACGAGCAGTACTTC
CAWSPGDYEQYF
>TRBJ1-2|-|TRBV4-1|TRBD1
TGCGCCAGCAGCCAAGAAACTACCGGGACAGGGTCCTATGGCTACACCTTC
CASSQETTGTGSYGYTF
>TRBJ1-4|once|TRBV6-6|-
TGTGCCAGCAGCAAGGAGGGTAATGAAAAACTGTTTTTT
CASSKEGNEKLFF
>TRBJ1-1|-|TRBV27|-
TGTGCCAGCAGTTTCGCGGGGTGGACTGAAGCTTTCTTT
CASSFAGWTEAFF
>TRBJ2-7|-|TRBV10-2|TRBD1
TGCGCCAGCAGGCCGGGACAGGGATTTCGCTATGACGAGCAGTACTTC
CASRPGQGFRYDEQYF
>TRBJ1-3|once|TRBV5-4|TRBD1
TGTGCCAGCAGCTTGACAGGGGGGACCTCTGGAAACACCATATATTTT
CASSLTGGTSGNTIYF
>TRBJ1-6|few|TRBV27|TRBD1
TGTGCCAGCAGTGTACAGGGGTGGAATTCACCCCTCCACTTT
CASSVQGWNSPLHF
>TRBJ1-5|-|TRBV6-5|TRBD1
TGTGCCAGCAGTTACGGACAGGATCAGCCCCAGCATTTT
CASSYGQDQPQHF
>TRBJ2-1|-|TRBV7-9|TRBD2
TGTGCCAGCAGCTTAAGACTAGCGGGGGGTAGCTCCTACAATGAGCAGTTCTTC
CASSLRLAGGSSYNEQFF
>TRBJ2-3|-|TRBV7-2|TRBD2
TGTGCCAGCAGCTTAGCGTCAGGTAGCGGGGGGGCAGATACGCAGTATTTT
CASSLASGSGGADTQYF
>TRBJ2-5|-|TRBV10-3|-
TGTGCCATCAGGGAGGACGGGGGAGGGACCCAGTACTTC
CAIREDGGGTQYF
>TRBJ1-6|-|TRBV30|TRBD1
TGTGCCTGGAGTGGGACAGGGGATTCACCCCTCCACTTT
CAWSGTGDSPLHF
>TRBJ2-1|once|TRBV2|TRBD1
TGTGCCAGCAGGCTACAGGGGGTTGGTGGGAATGAGCAGTTCTTC
CASRLQGVGGNEQFF